The 6 T cell receptor beta chains reported below all come from one sample, sequenced in a study of blood T cell repertoires in COVID-19. The method was immunoSEQ multiplex PCR; TCRdb's version includes in-frame clones alone and lacks a portion of them. This table has approximately 210,000 clones, approximately 85% appearing once. Sequenced: peripheral blood. The receptors were gathered from a woman aged 45-60 years with active or convalescent COVID-19.

This clone has a handful of counts. Distinct nucleotide sequences in the sample also encode this CDR3. The chain employs TRBV6-5 and TRBJ2-3; tentative D call: TRBD2 (6 bases). The CDR3 is made up of 15 amino acids. Germline V gene data show CDR1 as MNHEY and CDR2 as SVGAGI. V was cut by 4 bases and J by 1 base, with 12 bases left in between. The CDR3 DNA sequence: TGTGCCAGCAGTTGGAGGGGATCACGCACAGATACGCAGTATTTT. As protein: CASSWRGSRTDTQYF.

The V call is TRBV2, the J call TRBJ1-2; D call uncertain. Germline values: CDR1 SNHLY, CDR2 FYNNEI. The CDR3 loop spans 14 amino acids. Trimming shortened V by 6 bases and J by 9 bases, and 20 bases separated the two germline ends. CDR3 protein: CASRVEQTNFRYTF. For the CDR3, the DNA is TGTGCCAGCAGGGTGGAACAAACTAACTTCCGCTACACCTTC.

The CDR3 DNA follows: TGTGCCAGCCGACAGGGGGGGGTAAGTGAGCAGTTCTTC. Residues: CASRQGGVSEQFF. The chain combines TRBV28 with TRBJ2-1, with TRBD1 identical over 9 bases. The germline gives CDR1 MDHEN, CDR2 SYDVKM. The CDR3 spans 13 residues. The trim removed 8 bases at V and 9 bases at J, leaving 8 bases unmatched.

The chain's CDR3 is CASSQSGGRDAFF. For the CDR3, the DNA is TGTGCCAGCAGCCAAAGCGGCGGGAGGGACGCTTTCTTT. The chain uses TRBV3-1 (or the pseudogene TRBV3-2) and TRBJ1-1; tentative D call: TRBD1 (5 bases). V lost 2 bases to trimming and J lost 11 bases, with 15 bases between them. Per the germline V gene, CDR1 is LGHDT and CDR2 is YNNKEL (reference sequence). The CDR3 runs 13 residues.

CDR3 region: CAISLAGQETQYF. DNA of the CDR3: TGTGCCATAAGCCTAGCGGGTCAAGAGACCCAGTACTTC. The chain joins TRBV24-1 to TRBJ2-5; 8 bases agree with TRBD2. The V gene's germline CDR1 is KGHDR and CDR2 SFDVKD. The CDR3 extends over 13 amino acids. The V and J ends lost 11 bases and 2 bases, in that order; junction bases with no gene match: 6.

V is TRBV19 and J is TRBJ2-7, with TRBD2 identical over 9 bases. Germline V gene lookup returns CDR1 LNHDA and CDR2 SQIVND (reference sequence). This CDR3 is built from 16 residues. With V trimmed by 5 bases and J by 1 base, 9 bases remained unmatched. The CDR3 sequence: CASSPRLAVGSYEQYF. The CDR3 nucleotides are TGTGCCAGTAGTCCTCGACTAGCGGTGGGATCCTACGAGCAGTACTTC.